Listed below are T cell receptor beta chains from one sample, sequenced in a study of blood T cell repertoires in COVID-19. Sequencing used immunoSEQ multiplex PCR; TCRdb keeps in-frame clones, though not all of them. Found here are approximately 290,000 clones, about 90% of them singletons; the top ten hold more than 9.5%. Source material: peripheral blood. The receptors here all came from a woman aged 25 to 39 with COVID-19, enrolled during active disease. The CDR3 runs from the conserved cysteine through the conserved F or W. A D gene is named only where the DNA matches it firmly. Size is omitted from some rows. Given values are once, few, many or a class for expanded clones.

d_call: TRBD2; j_call: TRBJ2-5; clone_size: NA; v_call: TRBV4-1; cdr3_aa: CASSQVRGTSGGSYF; cdr3_nt: TGCGCCAGCAGCCAAGTTCGGGGGACTAGCGGGGGTTCGTACTTC
d_call: NA; j_call: TRBJ1-2; clone_size: once; v_call: TRBV5-1; cdr3_aa: CASSLYSGEGYTF; cdr3_nt: TGCGCCAGCAGCTTGTATTCAGGGGAAGGCTACACCTTC
d_call: NA; j_call: TRBJ1-2; clone_size: NA; v_call: TRBV19; cdr3_aa: CASSILNSGYTF; cdr3_nt: TGTGCCAGTAGTATTTTAAATTCTGGCTACACCTTC
d_call: TRBD2; j_call: TRBJ2-7; clone_size: once; v_call: TRBV10-3; cdr3_aa: CANAQSGGAYEQYF; cdr3_nt: TGTGCCAACGCCCAAAGCGGGGGGGCCTACGAGCAGTACTTC
d_call: NA; j_call: TRBJ1-2; clone_size: NA; v_call: TRBV19; cdr3_aa: CASSQPDTPRYGYTF; cdr3_nt: TGTGCCAGTAGCCAGCCAGACACTCCCAGGTATGGCTACACCTTC
d_call: TRBD2; j_call: TRBJ2-7; clone_size: NA; v_call: TRBV7-9; cdr3_aa: CASSPGAGARYEQYF; cdr3_nt: TGTGCCAGCAGCCCCGGAGCGGGGGCCCGTTACGAGCAGTACTTC
d_call: TRBD2; j_call: TRBJ2-1; clone_size: NA; v_call: TRBV6-4; cdr3_aa: CASSLFGSGGAGNEQFF; cdr3_nt: TGTGCCAGCTCCCTCTTTGGTAGCGGGGGGGCCGGGAATGAGCAGTTCTTC
d_call: TRBD2; j_call: TRBJ2-5; clone_size: NA; v_call: TRBV4-2; cdr3_aa: CASSQVSGGDVETQYF; cdr3_nt: TGTGCCAGCAGCCAAGTTAGCGGGGGGGACGTAGAGACCCAGTACTTC
d_call: NA; j_call: TRBJ2-2; clone_size: NA; v_call: TRBV18; cdr3_aa: CASSPLRDSNTGELFF; cdr3_nt: TGTGCCAGCTCACCGCTGCGGGACAGCAACACCGGGGAGCTGTTTTTT
d_call: NA; j_call: TRBJ1-1; clone_size: NA; v_call: TRBV5-6; cdr3_aa: CASSLRYTEAFF; cdr3_nt: TGTGCCAGCAGCTTGCGGTACACTGAAGCTTTCTTT
d_call: TRBD2; j_call: TRBJ2-7; clone_size: NA; v_call: TRBV27; cdr3_aa: CASSPSGGLSLEQYF; cdr3_nt: TGTGCCAGCAGCCCGAGCGGGGGCCTCTCTCTCGAGCAGTACTTC
d_call: TRBD1; j_call: TRBJ1-1; clone_size: NA; v_call: TRBV29-1; cdr3_aa: CSVGRGQNTEAFF; cdr3_nt: TGCAGCGTTGGTAGGGGGCAAAACACTGAAGCTTTCTTT
d_call: TRBD1; j_call: TRBJ2-3; clone_size: NA; v_call: TRBV7-9; cdr3_aa: CASRMGTGGKDTQYF; cdr3_nt: TGTGCCAGCAGGATGGGGACAGGGGGCAAAGATACGCAGTATTTT
d_call: TRBD2; j_call: TRBJ2-2; clone_size: NA; v_call: TRBV5-5; cdr3_aa: CASSPRHSGGAAGELFF; cdr3_nt: TGTGCCAGCAGCCCACGTCATAGCGGGGGGGCTGCCGGGGAGCTGTTTTTT
d_call: TRBD2; j_call: TRBJ2-7; clone_size: NA; v_call: TRBV30; cdr3_aa: CASTRLAIWEQYF; cdr3_nt: TGTGCCTCAACCCGACTAGCGATCTGGGAGCAGTACTTC
d_call: TRBD2; j_call: TRBJ2-1; clone_size: NA; v_call: TRBV19; cdr3_aa: CASSIKLAVSYNEQFF; cdr3_nt: TGTGCCAGTAGTATAAAACTAGCGGTCTCCTACAATGAGCAGTTCTTC
d_call: TRBD2; j_call: TRBJ2-2; clone_size: NA; v_call: TRBV6-2/TRBV6-3; cdr3_aa: CASSYPLAGGSLIDTGELFF; cdr3_nt: TGTGCCAGCAGTTACCCACTAGCGGGAGGGTCCCTGATTGACACCGGGGAGCTGTTTTTT
d_call: TRBD1; j_call: TRBJ1-2; clone_size: NA; v_call: TRBV7-2; cdr3_aa: CASSRRGRQGGYTF; cdr3_nt: TGTGCCAGCAGCCGTAGGGGGCGCCAGGGGGGCTACACCTTC
d_call: NA; j_call: TRBJ2-1; clone_size: NA; v_call: TRBV6-5; cdr3_aa: CASSLDRQAGNEQFF; cdr3_nt: TGTGCCAGCAGTTTAGACAGACAGGCGGGCAATGAGCAGTTCTTC
d_call: TRBD1; j_call: TRBJ1-5; clone_size: NA; v_call: TRBV19; cdr3_aa: CASSSQGDQPQHF; cdr3_nt: TGTGCCAGTAGTTCACAGGGGGATCAGCCCCAGCATTTT
d_call: TRBD1; j_call: TRBJ1-1; clone_size: NA; v_call: TRBV5-6; cdr3_aa: CASSLGQGVQAFF; cdr3_nt: TGTGCCAGCAGCCTGGGACAGGGGGTGCAAGCCTTCTTT
d_call: TRBD1; j_call: TRBJ1-1; clone_size: NA; v_call: TRBV12-5; cdr3_aa: CASGFSNQQGAMNTEAFF; cdr3_nt: TGTGCTAGTGGTTTCTCCAACCAACAGGGGGCGATGAATACTGAAGCTTTCTTT
d_call: TRBD1; j_call: TRBJ1-4; clone_size: NA; v_call: TRBV5-4; cdr3_aa: CASSEGQPDEKLFF; cdr3_nt: TGTGCCAGCAGCGAGGGACAGCCAGATGAAAAACTGTTTTTT
d_call: TRBD2; j_call: TRBJ2-1; clone_size: NA; v_call: TRBV28; cdr3_aa: CASSLHLGLAGGSYNEQFF; cdr3_nt: TGTGCCAGCAGTTTACATTTGGGACTAGCGGGGGGCTCCTACAATGAGCAGTTCTTC
d_call: TRBD1; j_call: TRBJ1-2; clone_size: NA; v_call: TRBV15; cdr3_aa: CATSRDWDRVGYTF; cdr3_nt: TGTGCCACCAGCAGAGATTGGGACAGGGTTGGCTACACCTTC
d_call: NA; j_call: TRBJ1-4; clone_size: NA; v_call: TRBV6-5; cdr3_aa: CASTFWGPTNEKLFF; cdr3_nt: TGTGCCAGCACCTTTTGGGGCCCCACTAATGAAAAACTGTTTTTT
d_call: NA; j_call: TRBJ1-1; clone_size: few; v_call: TRBV5-1; cdr3_aa: CASSLDQGITEAFF; cdr3_nt: TGCGCCAGCAGCTTGGACCAGGGGATTACTGAAGCTTTCTTT
d_call: NA; j_call: TRBJ2-7; clone_size: NA; v_call: TRBV6-1; cdr3_aa: CASSEGQGGPYEQYF; cdr3_nt: TGTGCCAGCAGTGAAGGGCAGGGAGGCCCCTACGAGCAGTACTTC
d_call: TRBD1; j_call: TRBJ1-2; clone_size: NA; v_call: TRBV5-1; cdr3_aa: CASSSPGTGFSYGYTF; cdr3_nt: TGCGCCAGCAGCTCGCCCGGGACAGGGTTTTCCTATGGCTACACCTTC
d_call: TRBD1; j_call: TRBJ1-1; clone_size: NA; v_call: TRBV5-1; cdr3_aa: CASSLETGAKAFF; cdr3_nt: TGCGCCAGCAGCTTGGAGACAGGGGCAAAAGCTTTCTTT
d_call: NA; j_call: TRBJ2-2; clone_size: NA; v_call: TRBV6-4; cdr3_aa: CASSAAGSNTGELFF; cdr3_nt: TGTGCCAGCAGCGCTGCGGGCTCGAACACCGGGGAGCTGTTTTTT
d_call: TRBD2; j_call: TRBJ2-1; clone_size: NA; v_call: TRBV9; cdr3_aa: CASSEAGTTSYNEQFF; cdr3_nt: TGTGCCAGCAGCGAGGCGGGGACTACAAGCTACAATGAGCAGTTCTTC
d_call: NA; j_call: TRBJ2-1; clone_size: NA; v_call: TRBV2; cdr3_aa: CASRTRADGEQFF; cdr3_nt: TGTGCCAGCAGGACCAGGGCCGACGGTGAGCAGTTCTTC
d_call: TRBD1; j_call: TRBJ2-7; clone_size: NA; v_call: TRBV19; cdr3_aa: CASSMGTGTYEQYF; cdr3_nt: TGTGCCAGTAGTATGGGGACAGGAACCTACGAGCAGTACTTC
d_call: TRBD2; j_call: TRBJ2-3; clone_size: NA; v_call: TRBV4-1; cdr3_aa: CASSPRGGVTDTQYF; cdr3_nt: TGCGCCAGCAGCCCGCGGGGGGGCGTAACAGATACGCAGTATTTT
d_call: TRBD2; j_call: TRBJ2-1; clone_size: NA; v_call: TRBV5-1; cdr3_aa: CASSLVSGGAYNEQFF; cdr3_nt: TGCGCCAGCAGCTTGGTGAGCGGGGGCGCCTACAATGAGCAGTTCTTC
d_call: TRBD1; j_call: TRBJ1-1; clone_size: NA; v_call: TRBV28; cdr3_aa: CASTAPGGGGLNTEAFF; cdr3_nt: TGTGCCAGCACCGCGCCAGGGGGAGGAGGCTTGAACACTGAAGCTTTCTTT
d_call: TRBD1; j_call: TRBJ1-5; clone_size: NA; v_call: TRBV7-8; cdr3_aa: CASSLGTGVSNQPQHF; cdr3_nt: TGTGCCAGCAGTTTGGGGACAGGGGTTAGCAATCAGCCCCAGCATTTT
d_call: TRBD1; j_call: TRBJ1-6; clone_size: NA; v_call: TRBV19; cdr3_aa: CASSIVPVDRATHNSPLHF; cdr3_nt: TGTGCCAGTAGTATAGTGCCTGTGGACAGGGCGACTCATAATTCACCCCTCCACTTT
d_call: NA; j_call: TRBJ1-5; clone_size: NA; v_call: TRBV10-2; cdr3_aa: CASKSTGLGFNQPQHF; cdr3_nt: TGCGCCAGCAAATCTACAGGGCTCGGCTTCAATCAGCCCCAGCATTTT
d_call: NA; j_call: TRBJ2-4; clone_size: NA; v_call: TRBV21-1; cdr3_aa: CALHQRTETGNAKNIQYF; cdr3_nt: TGTGCCCTCCATCAGAGGACCGAAACAGGGAACGCCAAAAACATTCAGTACTTC
d_call: NA; j_call: TRBJ2-1; clone_size: NA; v_call: TRBV3-1/TRBV3-2; cdr3_aa: CASSRGDGEQFF; cdr3_nt: TGTGCCAGCAGCCGGGGCGACGGTGAGCAGTTCTTC
d_call: NA; j_call: TRBJ1-2; clone_size: NA; v_call: TRBV2; cdr3_aa: CASSAFSYGYTF; cdr3_nt: TGTGCCAGCAGTGCCTTCTCGTATGGCTACACCTTC
d_call: NA; j_call: TRBJ1-5; clone_size: NA; v_call: TRBV18; cdr3_aa: CASSFAGPSNQPQHF; cdr3_nt: TGTGCCAGCTCCTTCGCGGGACCTAGCAATCAGCCCCAGCATTTT
d_call: TRBD2; j_call: TRBJ2-1; clone_size: once; v_call: TRBV7-2; cdr3_aa: CASSREGGSYNEQFF; cdr3_nt: TGTGCCAGCAGCCGGGAGGGGGGGTCTTACAATGAGCAGTTCTTC
d_call: TRBD1; j_call: TRBJ1-1; clone_size: many; v_call: TRBV3-1/TRBV3-2; cdr3_aa: CASSLQGAGTEAFF; cdr3_nt: TGTGCCAGCAGCCTCCAGGGGGCGGGCACTGAAGCTTTCTTT
d_call: TRBD2; j_call: TRBJ2-1; clone_size: NA; v_call: TRBV6-2/TRBV6-3; cdr3_aa: CASSYQGLASNEQFF; cdr3_nt: TGTGCCAGCAGTTACCAGGGACTAGCGAGCAATGAGCAGTTCTTC
d_call: TRBD2; j_call: TRBJ2-1; clone_size: NA; v_call: TRBV7-9; cdr3_aa: CASTRGGGVSNEQFF; cdr3_nt: TGTGCCAGCACCCGTGGCGGGGGGGTGTCCAATGAGCAGTTCTTC
d_call: NA; j_call: TRBJ1-2; clone_size: NA; v_call: TRBV6-6; cdr3_aa: CASSYPGLLPLGYTF; cdr3_nt: TGTGCCAGCAGTTACCCTGGACTCCTACCTCTTGGCTACACCTTC
d_call: TRBD1; j_call: TRBJ1-5; clone_size: NA; v_call: TRBV6-5; cdr3_aa: CASRQGLSQPQHF; cdr3_nt: TGTGCCAGTCGACAGGGTTTAAGTCAGCCCCAGCATTTT
d_call: NA; j_call: TRBJ1-4; clone_size: NA; v_call: TRBV7-6; cdr3_aa: CASSLEQGGEKLFF; cdr3_nt: TGTGCCAGCAGCTTAGAGCAGGGTGGAGAAAAACTGTTTTTT